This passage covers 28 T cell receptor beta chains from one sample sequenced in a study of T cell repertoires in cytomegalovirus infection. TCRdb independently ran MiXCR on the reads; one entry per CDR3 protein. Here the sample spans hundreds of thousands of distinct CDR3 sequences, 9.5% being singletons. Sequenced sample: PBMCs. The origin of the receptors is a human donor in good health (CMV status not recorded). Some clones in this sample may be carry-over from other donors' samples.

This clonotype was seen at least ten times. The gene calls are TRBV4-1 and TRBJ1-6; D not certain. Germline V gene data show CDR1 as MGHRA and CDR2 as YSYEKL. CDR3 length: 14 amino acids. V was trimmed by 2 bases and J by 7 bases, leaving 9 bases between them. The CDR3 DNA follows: TGCGCCAGCAGCCAACCTCGGCTGAATTCACCCCTCCACTTT. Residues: CASSQPRLNSPLHF.

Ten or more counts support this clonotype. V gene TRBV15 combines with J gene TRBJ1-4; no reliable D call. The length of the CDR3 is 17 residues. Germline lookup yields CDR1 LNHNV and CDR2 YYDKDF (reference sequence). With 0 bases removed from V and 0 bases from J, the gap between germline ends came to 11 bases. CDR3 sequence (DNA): TGTGCCACCAGCAGAGATACAATAGCCTCAACTAATGAAAAACTGTTTTTT. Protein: CATSRDTIASTNEKLFF.

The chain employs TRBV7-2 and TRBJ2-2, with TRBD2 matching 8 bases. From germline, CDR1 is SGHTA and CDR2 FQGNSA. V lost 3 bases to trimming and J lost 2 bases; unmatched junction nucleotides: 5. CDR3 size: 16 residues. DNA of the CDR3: TGTGCCAGCAGCTTCGGCGGGGGGTCCAACACCGGGGAGCTGTTTTTT. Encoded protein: CASSFGGGSNTGELFF.

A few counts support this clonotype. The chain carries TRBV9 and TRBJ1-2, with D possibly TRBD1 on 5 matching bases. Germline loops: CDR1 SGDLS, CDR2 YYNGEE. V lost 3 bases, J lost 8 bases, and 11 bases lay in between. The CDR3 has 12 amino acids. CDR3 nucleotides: TGTGCCAGCAGCGCATCGGGGGACGGCTACACCTTC. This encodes CASSASGDGYTF.

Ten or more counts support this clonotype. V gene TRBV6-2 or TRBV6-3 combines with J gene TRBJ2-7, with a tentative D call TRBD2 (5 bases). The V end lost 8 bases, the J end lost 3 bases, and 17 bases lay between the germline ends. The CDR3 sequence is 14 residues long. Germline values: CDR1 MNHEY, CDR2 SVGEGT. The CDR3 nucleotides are TGTGCCAGCGCCGACTACGTTGGGAACTACGAGCAGTACTTC. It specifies CASADYVGNYEQYF.

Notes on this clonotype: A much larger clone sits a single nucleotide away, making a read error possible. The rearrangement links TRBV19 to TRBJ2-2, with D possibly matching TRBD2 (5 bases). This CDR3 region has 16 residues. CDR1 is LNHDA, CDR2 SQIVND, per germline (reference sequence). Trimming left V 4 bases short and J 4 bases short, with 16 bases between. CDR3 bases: TGTGCCAGTAGTACCGGTGGAGAGGGCGGCACCGGGGAGCTGTTTTTT. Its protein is CASSTGGEGGTGELFF.

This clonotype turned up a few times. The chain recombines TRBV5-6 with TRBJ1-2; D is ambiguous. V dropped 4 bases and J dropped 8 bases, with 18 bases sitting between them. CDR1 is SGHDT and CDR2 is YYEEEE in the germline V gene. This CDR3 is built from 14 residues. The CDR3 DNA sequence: TGTGCCAGCAGCGAAATAGGACGGAGTGGCGGCTACACCTTC. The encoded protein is CASSEIGRSGGYTF.

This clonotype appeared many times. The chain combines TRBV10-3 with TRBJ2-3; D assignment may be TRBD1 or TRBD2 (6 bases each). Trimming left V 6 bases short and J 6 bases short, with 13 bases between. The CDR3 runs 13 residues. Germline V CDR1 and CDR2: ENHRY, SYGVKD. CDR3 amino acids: CAIRLGGPDTQYF. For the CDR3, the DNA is TGTGCCATCAGGTTGGGGGGCCCGGATACGCAGTATTTT.

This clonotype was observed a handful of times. CDR3 sequence reads: CASSLVGLANTGELFF. CDR3 bases: TGTGCCAGCAGCTTAGTGGGACTAGCGAACACCGGGGAGCTGTTTTTT. The chain couples TRBV7-2 to TRBJ2-2; 8 positions agree with TRBD2. Germline CDR1 SGHTA, CDR2 FQGNSA. V lost 1 base and J lost 0; bases outside the gene matches: 1. The CDR3 is made up of 16 amino acids.

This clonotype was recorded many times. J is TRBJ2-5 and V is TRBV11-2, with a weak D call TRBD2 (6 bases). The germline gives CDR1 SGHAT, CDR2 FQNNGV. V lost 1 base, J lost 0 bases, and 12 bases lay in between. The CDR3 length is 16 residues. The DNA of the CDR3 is TGTGCCAGCAGCTTAGGGCCTAGCGCCTACCAAGAGACCCAGTACTTC. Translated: CASSLGPSAYQETQYF.

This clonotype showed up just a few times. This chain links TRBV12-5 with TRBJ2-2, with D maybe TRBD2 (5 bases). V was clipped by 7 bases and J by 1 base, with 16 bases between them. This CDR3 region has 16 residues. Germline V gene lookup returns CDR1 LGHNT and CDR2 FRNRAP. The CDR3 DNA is TGTGCTAGTGCCGGAGGCGGCGGCCTGAACACCGGGGAGCTGTTTTTT. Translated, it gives CASAGGGGLNTGELFF.

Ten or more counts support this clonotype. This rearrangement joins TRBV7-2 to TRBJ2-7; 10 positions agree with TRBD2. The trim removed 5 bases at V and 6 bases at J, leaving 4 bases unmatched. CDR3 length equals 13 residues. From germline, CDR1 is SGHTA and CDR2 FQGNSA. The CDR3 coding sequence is TGTGCCAGCAGCCCGGGACTAGCGAGCGAGCAGTACTTC. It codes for CASSPGLASEQYF. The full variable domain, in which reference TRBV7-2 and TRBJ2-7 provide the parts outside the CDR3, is GAGVSQSPSNKVTEKGKDVELRCDPISGHTALYWYRQSLGQGLEFLIYFQGNSAPDKSGLPSDRFSAERTGGSVSTLTIQRTQQEDSAVYLCASSPGLASEQYFGPGTRLTVT.

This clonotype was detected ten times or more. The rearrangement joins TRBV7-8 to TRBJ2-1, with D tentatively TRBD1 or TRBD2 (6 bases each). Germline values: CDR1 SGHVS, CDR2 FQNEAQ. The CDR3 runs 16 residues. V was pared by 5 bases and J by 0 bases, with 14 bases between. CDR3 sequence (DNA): TGTGCCAGCAGCCCCCCCGGAGGGGGCTCCTACAATGAGCAGTTCTTC. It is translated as CASSPPGGGSYNEQFF.

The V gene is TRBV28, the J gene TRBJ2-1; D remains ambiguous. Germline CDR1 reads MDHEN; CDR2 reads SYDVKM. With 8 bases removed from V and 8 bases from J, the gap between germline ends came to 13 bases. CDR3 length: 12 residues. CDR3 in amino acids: CASLSPNDEQFF. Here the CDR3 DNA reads TGTGCCAGCCTTTCTCCGAACGATGAGCAGTTCTTC.

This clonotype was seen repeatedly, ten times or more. CDR3 nucleotides: TGTGCCAGCAAGGCCCCCGGATACAATGAGCAGTTCTTC. Protein sequence: CASKAPGYNEQFF. This chain joins TRBV2 and TRBJ2-1; no definite D call. The CDR3 length is 13 residues. Germline loops: CDR1 SNHLY, CDR2 FYNNEI. V lost 7 bases and J 4 bases, leaving 11 bases between the germline ends. Full variable domain (rest looked up from reference TRBV2 and TRBJ2-1): EPEVTQTPSHQVTQMGQEVILRCVPISNHLYFYWYRQILGQKVEFLVSFYNNEISEKSEIFDDQFSVERPDGSNFTLKIRSTKLEDSAMYFCASKAPGYNEQFFGPGTRLTVL.

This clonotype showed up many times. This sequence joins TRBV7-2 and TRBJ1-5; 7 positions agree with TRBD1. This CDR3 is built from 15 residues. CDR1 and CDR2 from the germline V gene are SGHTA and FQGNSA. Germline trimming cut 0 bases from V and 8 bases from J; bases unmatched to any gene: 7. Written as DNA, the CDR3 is TGTGCCAGCAGCTTAGCTTCGAGGGGGCCGGAGCCCCAGCATTTT. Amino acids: CASSLASRGPEPQHF.

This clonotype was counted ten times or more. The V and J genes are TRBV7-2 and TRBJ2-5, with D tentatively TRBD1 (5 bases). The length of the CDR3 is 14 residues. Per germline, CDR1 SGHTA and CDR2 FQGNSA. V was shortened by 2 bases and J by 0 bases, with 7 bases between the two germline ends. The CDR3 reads CASSLQGHQETQYF. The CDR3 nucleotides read TGTGCCAGCAGCTTACAGGGCCACCAAGAGACCCAGTACTTC.

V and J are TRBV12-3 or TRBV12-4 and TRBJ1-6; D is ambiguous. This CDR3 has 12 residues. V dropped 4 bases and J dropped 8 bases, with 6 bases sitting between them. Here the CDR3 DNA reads TGTGCCAGCAGTTCAAGGGATTCACCCCTCCACTTT. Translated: CASSSRDSPLHF.

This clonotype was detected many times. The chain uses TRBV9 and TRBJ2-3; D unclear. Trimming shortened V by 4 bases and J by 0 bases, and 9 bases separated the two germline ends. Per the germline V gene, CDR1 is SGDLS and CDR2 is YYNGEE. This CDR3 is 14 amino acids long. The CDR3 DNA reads TGTGCCAGCAGCCCAGGCGTGAGCACAGATACGCAGTATTTT. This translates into CASSPGVSTDTQYF.

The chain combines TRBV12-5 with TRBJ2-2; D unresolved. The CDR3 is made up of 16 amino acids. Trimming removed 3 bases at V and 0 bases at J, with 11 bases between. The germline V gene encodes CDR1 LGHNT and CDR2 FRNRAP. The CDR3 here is CASGLGDTTNTGELFF. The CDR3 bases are TGTGCTAGTGGTTTAGGCGACACGACGAACACCGGGGAGCTGTTTTTT.

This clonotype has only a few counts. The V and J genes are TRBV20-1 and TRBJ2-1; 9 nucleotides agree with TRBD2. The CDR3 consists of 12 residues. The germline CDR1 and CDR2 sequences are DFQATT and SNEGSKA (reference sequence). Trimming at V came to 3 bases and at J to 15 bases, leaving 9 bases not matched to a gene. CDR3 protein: CSASPTGTSLFF. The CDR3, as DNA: TGCAGTGCTAGTCCGACCGGGACTAGCTTGTTCTTC.

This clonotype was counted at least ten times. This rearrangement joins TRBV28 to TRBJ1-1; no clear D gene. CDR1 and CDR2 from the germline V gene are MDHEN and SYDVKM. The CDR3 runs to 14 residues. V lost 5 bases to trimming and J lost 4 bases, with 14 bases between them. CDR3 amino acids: CASSPSGRSTEAFF. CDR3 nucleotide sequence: TGTGCCAGCAGTCCCTCCGGGAGGAGCACTGAAGCTTTCTTT.

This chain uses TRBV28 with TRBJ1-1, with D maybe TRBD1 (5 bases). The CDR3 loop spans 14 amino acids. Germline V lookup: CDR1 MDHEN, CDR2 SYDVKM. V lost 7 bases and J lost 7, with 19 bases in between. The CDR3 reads CASTEVGANLEAFF. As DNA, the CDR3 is TGTGCCAGCACTGAGGTAGGGGCCAATCTTGAAGCTTTCTTT.

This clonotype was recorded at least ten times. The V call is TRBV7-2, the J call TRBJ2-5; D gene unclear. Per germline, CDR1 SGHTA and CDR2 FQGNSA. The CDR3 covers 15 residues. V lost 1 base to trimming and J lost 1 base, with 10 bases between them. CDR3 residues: CASSLVPAIQETQYF. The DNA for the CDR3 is TGTGCCAGCAGCTTAGTACCGGCGATCCAAGAGACCCAGTACTTC.

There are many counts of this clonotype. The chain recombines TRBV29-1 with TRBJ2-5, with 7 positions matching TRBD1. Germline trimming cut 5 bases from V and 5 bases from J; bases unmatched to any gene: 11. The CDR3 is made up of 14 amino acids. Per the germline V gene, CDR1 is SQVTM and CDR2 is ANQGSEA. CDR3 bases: TGCAGCGTTCCTGCTACAGGGGTGGGTGAGACCCAGTACTTC. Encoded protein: CSVPATGVGETQYF.

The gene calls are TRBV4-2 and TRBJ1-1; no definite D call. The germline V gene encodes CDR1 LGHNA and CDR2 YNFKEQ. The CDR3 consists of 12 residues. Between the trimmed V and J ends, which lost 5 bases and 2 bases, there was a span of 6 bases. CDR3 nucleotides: TGTGCCAGCAGCGAGTATAACACTGAAGCTTTCTTT. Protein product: CASSEYNTEAFF.

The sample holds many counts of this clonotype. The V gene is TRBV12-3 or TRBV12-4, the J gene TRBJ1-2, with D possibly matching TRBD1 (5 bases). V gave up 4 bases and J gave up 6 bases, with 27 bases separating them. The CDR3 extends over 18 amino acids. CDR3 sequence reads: CASSYRDFLPVEDNGYTF. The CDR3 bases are TGTGCCAGCAGTTACCGGGACTTTCTGCCAGTCGAGGACAATGGCTACACCTTC.

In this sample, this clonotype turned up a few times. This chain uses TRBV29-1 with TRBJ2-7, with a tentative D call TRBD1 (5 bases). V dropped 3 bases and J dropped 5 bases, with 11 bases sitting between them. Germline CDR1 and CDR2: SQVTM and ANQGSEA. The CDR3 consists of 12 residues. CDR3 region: CSVESRVDEQYF. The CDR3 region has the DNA TGCAGCGTTGAGAGCAGGGTAGACGAGCAGTACTTC.